Below, one TCR beta chain is given with its context. Its target is not known. This record belongs to a study of radiotherapy plus CTLA-4 blockade in lung cancer. Turning to the study itself: Objective response rate was 18%; disease control rate, approximately 30%. Regarding the study as a whole: Clones of tumor-derived TCRs expanded in blood after radiotherapy plus ipilimumab. Interferon-beta, together with early blood T cell clone dynamics, reportedly best predicted response.

Chemo-refractory metastatic non-small-cell lung cancer patients received focal radiation with ipilimumab CTLA-4 blockade. Clones were read by immunoSEQ multiplex PCR, and TCRdb kept only the in-frame ones, dropping some. The sample yields about 81,000 clones, approximately 75% seen once. The CDR3 is made up of 17 amino acids. The V gene's germline CDR1 is SGHKS and CDR2 YYEKEE (reference sequence). J lost 3 bases, V lost 0 bases, and 11 bases had no gene match. This sequence joins TRBV5-5 and TRBJ2-7; 8 nucleotides agree with TRBD2. This sample comprised peripheral blood, obtained from a patient treated with radiotherapy plus ipilimumab. The TCR sequence derives from a human donor with non-small cell lung cancer that progressed on radiotherapy plus ipilimumab. The CDR3 DNA reads TGTGCCAGCAGCTTGGGAATTAGCGGGGCTCCTGACTACGAGCAGTACTTC. The encoded protein is CASSLGISGAPDYEQYF.